The text below deals with one T cell receptor (beta chain). There is no known antigen for this receptor. Base quality data are lacking; no much larger clone is found one base away. V gives up 6 bases and J gives up 7 bases, and the segment between their germline ends measures 13 bases. As encoded in the germline V gene, CDR1 is SGHTA while CDR2 is FQGNSA. The CDR3 has 13 amino acids, counting the end cysteine and phenylalanine. Kept here is only the CDR3 DNA, which spans 39 bases and is read in frame from base 1. Separate from the roughly 700-subject first cohort, the validation cohort of around 130 subjects was the group to which the donors belonged. The sample comes from a study of cytomegalovirus exposure and HLA in healthy donors (dated by TCRdb to between 2016 and 2019). At the level of the whole study: A later analysis indicated that the 90 to 150 validation repertoires were generated on the platform also employed for the 720 or so repertoires of the first cohort. The study aimed to test whether signatures of past pathogen exposure could be identified by cataloging public T cell receptors. In addition to the first cohort of around 670 subjects, a separate validation cohort of 130 or so different subjects was used. To predict cytomegalovirus infection status, the study brought together high-throughput TCR immunosequencing, statistical association of individual TCRs with disease status, and machine learning.

What the authors observed across the whole study: In both the original and validation cohorts, the classifier was reported to diagnose cytomegalovirus status with high specificity and sensitivity. The authors suggested that the approach could potentially be extended to other disease states and immunological phenotypes. In a later analysis, TCRs clustered in the first cohort were found to also tend to co-occur in the 120 validation repertoires, with roughly 93% of cluster scores above 0. A later analysis lacked HLA typing for the validation cohort, so it scored co-occurrence in that cohort across all 110 or so repertoires. In vitro tests confirmed that a few of the cytomegalovirus-associated TCR beta chains recognize cytomegalovirus antigens. Across donors, most TCR sequences were observed very rarely, whereas some public TCRs were present in many individuals. A total of 150 or so TCR beta chains were listed by the study as associated with cytomegalovirus.

The library was built by means of the immunoSEQ multiplex PCR assay. Concerning the study's data processing: A statistical classification framework was built for diagnosing cytomegalovirus status from the catalog of TCR beta chain sequences. TCRdb mirrors the immuneACCESS table, restricted to in-frame sequences. Some clones are absent from its copies; in checked studies, under half trace to an unresolved V gene, and the reason for the others is unknown. D and trimming come from the DNA, and the V and J calls and clone size come from that table. The sample table contains around 300,000 clones; only one count was recorded for 80% to 90% of them. Together, the top ten hold approximately 1% of the sample.

The clonotype was recovered from a woman aged 18 to 35 in good health and CMV-seronegative. The sequence is built from TRBV7-2 and TRBJ2-1; TRBD1 could be the D gene, as 6 bases match. The sequencing input was PBMCs. The DNA is as follows: TGTGCCAGCAGGATGGGGGCCATAAATGAGCAGTTCTTC. The resulting protein is CASRMGAINEQFF.